This TCR beta chain was identified in a study of blood T cell repertoires in COVID-19. Sequencing was performed with immunoSEQ multiplex PCR; in TCRdb, only in-frame clones are kept and a portion is missing. The sample has about 260,000 clones; 70% to 90% are singletons. Germline V gene data show CDR1 as MGHRA and CDR2 as YSYEKL. The CDR3 totals 15 residues. The V and J ends lost 1 base and 11 bases, in that order; junction bases with no gene match: 13. This clone was found a few times. Sequencing used peripheral blood. The chain couples TRBV4-1 to TRBJ1-1; TRBD1 aligns across 7 bases. This receptor was identified in a man between 25 and 39 years old with active or convalescent COVID-19. The CDR3, as DNA: TGCGCCAGCAGCCAAGGCTGGGACAGACTTTCAGGGGCTTTCTTT. Translation gives CASSQGWDRLSGAFF.